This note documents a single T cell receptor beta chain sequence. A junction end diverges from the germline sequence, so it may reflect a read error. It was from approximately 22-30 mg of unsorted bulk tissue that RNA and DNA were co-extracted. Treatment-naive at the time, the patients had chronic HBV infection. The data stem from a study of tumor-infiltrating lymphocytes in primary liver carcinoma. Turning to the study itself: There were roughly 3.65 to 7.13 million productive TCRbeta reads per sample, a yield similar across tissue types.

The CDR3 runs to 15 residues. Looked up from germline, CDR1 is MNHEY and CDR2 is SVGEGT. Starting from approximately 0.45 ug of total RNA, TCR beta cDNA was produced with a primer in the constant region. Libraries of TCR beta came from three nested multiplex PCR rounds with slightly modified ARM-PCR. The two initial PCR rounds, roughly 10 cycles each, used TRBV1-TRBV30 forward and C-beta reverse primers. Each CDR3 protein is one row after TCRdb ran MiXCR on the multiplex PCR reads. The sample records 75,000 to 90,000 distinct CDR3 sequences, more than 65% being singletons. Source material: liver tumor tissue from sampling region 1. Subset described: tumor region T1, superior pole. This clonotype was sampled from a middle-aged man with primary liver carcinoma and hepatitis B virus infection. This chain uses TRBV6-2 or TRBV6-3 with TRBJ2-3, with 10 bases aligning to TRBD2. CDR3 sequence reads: CTSSSPSGSADTQYF. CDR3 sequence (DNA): TGTACCAGCAGTTCCCCTAGCGGGAGTGCAGATACGCAGTATTTT.